The sample holds one count of the clone carrying this T cell receptor beta chain. This specimen belongs to a study of PD-L1 blockade in urothelial cancer. Study-wide background: In terms of prior chemotherapy, patients had received 0 to 3 regimens. Across blood samples, T cells had a median count of about 150,000.

Into every PCR, synthetic TCR analog templates were spiked. Here immunoSEQ multiplex PCR was the method, and the copy in TCRdb shows in-frame clones only, minus some. This table has fewer than 50,000 clones, approximately 85% appearing once. The CDR3 extends over 14 amino acids. The V segment lost 1 base and the J segment 3 bases; nucleotides outside the gene matches: 2. Per the germline V gene, CDR1 is SEHNR and CDR2 is FQNEAQ (reference sequence). Stated time point: pretreatment peripheral blood. Each patient contributed between 1 and 8 total time points of blood mononuclear cells, pretreatment and during treatment.

The specimen was PBMCs, collected around atezolizumab (anti-PD-L1) treatment. This receptor was identified in a man aged 65-85 years with urothelial cancer. The rearrangement joins TRBV7-9 to TRBJ2-5, with 7 bases matching TRBD2. Here the CDR3 reads CASSLGLAEETQYF. The CDR3 DNA reads as TGTGCCAGCAGCTTAGGGCTAGCGGAAGAGACCCAGTACTTC.